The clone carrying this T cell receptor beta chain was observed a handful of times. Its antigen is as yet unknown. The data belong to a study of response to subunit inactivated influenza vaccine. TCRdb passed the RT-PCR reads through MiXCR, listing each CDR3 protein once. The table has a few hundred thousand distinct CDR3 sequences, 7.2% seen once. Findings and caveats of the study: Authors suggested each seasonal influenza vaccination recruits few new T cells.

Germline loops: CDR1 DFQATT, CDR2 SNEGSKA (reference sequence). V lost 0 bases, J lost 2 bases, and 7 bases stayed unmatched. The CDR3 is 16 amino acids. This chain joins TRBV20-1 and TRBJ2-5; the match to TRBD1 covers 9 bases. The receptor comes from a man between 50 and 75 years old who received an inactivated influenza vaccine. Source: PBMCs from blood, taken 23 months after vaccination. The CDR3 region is CSAREGQGMGQETQYF. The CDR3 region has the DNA TGCAGTGCTAGAGAGGGACAGGGAATGGGGCAAGAGACCCAGTACTTC.